The next 23 T cell receptor beta chains were all read from a single sample in a study of T cell responses to AZD1222 COVID-19 vaccine. Clones were read by immunoSEQ multiplex PCR, and TCRdb kept only the in-frame ones, dropping some. The table records 140,000 to 150,000 clones, roughly 93% of them present only once. The specimen was peripheral blood, collected after recovery from COVID-19. Receptors originate from an adult who had recovered from COVID-19.

Here the CDR3 DNA reads TGCGCCAGCAGCTTGGGGGGACAGGCGGGCACCGGGGAGCTGTTTTTT. Translating gives CASSLGGQAGTGELFF. V gene TRBV5-1 combines with J gene TRBJ2-2; 8 nucleotides agree with TRBD1. V dropped 0 bases and J dropped 4; count of bases not matched to a gene: 5. CDR1 SGHRS and CDR2 YFSETQ come from the germline V gene. This CDR3 region has 16 residues.

This clone was observed a handful of times. The chain couples TRBV11-1 to TRBJ1-1, with a tentative D call TRBD1 (6 bases). Germline V gene lookup returns CDR1 SGHAT and CDR2 FQDESV (reference sequence). The CDR3 is 16 residues long. V was shortened by 1 base and J by 1 base, with 13 bases between the two germline ends. CDR3 sequence: CASSLVGQRPNTEAFF. As DNA, the CDR3 is TGTGCCAGCAGCTTAGTAGGACAGAGGCCGAACACTGAAGCTTTCTTT.

CDR3 protein: CASRLESVNEQFF. The CDR3 bases are TGTGCAAGTCGCTTAGAGAGTGTTAATGAGCAGTTCTTC. The rearrangement uses TRBV12-2 and TRBJ2-1; the DNA was not used to check the table's D call, TRBD2. TRBV12-2 is noted as a pseudogene. This CDR3 is 13 amino acids long.

V is TRBV6-2 or TRBV6-3 and J is TRBJ2-7; 16 positions match TRBD2. The CDR3 has 20 amino acids. Germline CDR1 and CDR2: MNHEY and SVGEGT. Trimming took 6 bases from V and 4 from J; bases not matched to a gene: 18. The chain's CDR3 is CASSPRPLYGTSGRGYEQYF. CDR3 coding DNA: TGTGCCAGCAGCCCACGTCCCCTTTACGGGACTAGCGGGAGGGGGTACGAGCAGTACTTC.

This clone was recorded only once. This chain connects TRBV5-1 to TRBJ2-7, with TRBD1 identical over 7 bases. This CDR3 region has 16 residues. Germline CDR1 SGHRS, CDR2 YFSETQ. J lost 2 bases, V lost 0 bases, and 8 bases had no gene match. The chain's CDR3 is CASSLGPGQPTYEQYF. Here the CDR3 DNA reads TGCGCCAGCAGCTTGGGACCGGGACAGCCGACCTACGAGCAGTACTTC.

The chain is built from TRBV19 and TRBJ2-4; 9 bases match TRBD1. V lost 5 bases, J lost 3 bases, and 2 bases stayed unmatched. This CDR3 has 14 amino acids. Germline V lookup: CDR1 LNHDA, CDR2 SQIVND (reference sequence). CDR3: CASSPTGGKNIQYF. CDR3 nucleotide sequence: TGTGCCAGTAGTCCGACAGGGGGCAAAAACATTCAGTACTTC.

The rearrangement joins TRBV2 to TRBJ1-3; D unresolved. Trimming stripped 0 bases from V and 2 bases from J, with 8 bases between. The CDR3 loop spans 15 amino acids. Germline V lookup: CDR1 SNHLY, CDR2 FYNNEI. The CDR3 DNA follows: TGTGCCAGCAGTGAAGCTTGGGTCCCTGGAAACACCATATATTTT. Its translation: CASSEAWVPGNTIYF.

The V gene is TRBV5-1, the J gene TRBJ1-1, with TRBD1 matching 8 bases. Per the germline V gene, CDR1 is SGHRS and CDR2 is YFSETQ. Germline trimming cut 2 bases from V and 11 bases from J; bases unmatched to any gene: 8. The CDR3 has 13 residues. CDR3 amino acids: CASSFGTGHLAFF. The CDR3 bases are TGCGCCAGCAGCTTCGGGACAGGCCACCTGGCTTTCTTT.

The DNA of the CDR3 is TGTGCCTGGAGTGTTTATGGGAACAGGGGGCACGCCTACAATGAGCAGTTCTTC. Translation: CAWSVYGNRGHAYNEQFF. This sequence joins TRBV30 and TRBJ2-1; 9 bases match TRBD1. The CDR3 spans 18 residues. Unmatched junction bases numbered 11, after V lost 0 bases and J lost 2 bases. Germline V gene sequence: CDR1 GTSNPN, CDR2 SVGIG (reference sequence).

The chain combines TRBV7-9 with TRBJ1-1; D call uncertain. This CDR3 contains 16 residues. Trimming took 0 bases from V and 1 from J, leaving 12 bases between them. CDR1 is SEHNR and CDR2 is FQNEAQ in the germline V gene (reference sequence). CDR3 nucleotides: TGTGCCAGCAGCTTAGCGGTAGGGCCTCAGAACACTGAAGCTTTCTTT. Its protein is CASSLAVGPQNTEAFF.

The rearrangement joins TRBV3-1 (or the pseudogene TRBV3-2) to TRBJ1-5, with D possibly being TRBD1 (5 bases). The CDR3 extends over 15 amino acids. V gave up 1 base and J gave up 2 bases, with 9 bases separating them. Per the germline V gene, CDR1 is LGHDT and CDR2 is YNNKEL (reference sequence). CDR3 nucleotides: TGTGCCAGCAGCCAAGGGTGGGACGGCAATCAGCCCCAGCATTTT. It yields the protein CASSQGWDGNQPQHF.

The V and J genes are TRBV5-1 and TRBJ2-7, with D perhaps TRBD1 or TRBD2 (5 bases each). V was shortened by 0 bases and J by 3 bases, with 10 bases between the two germline ends. CDR1 and CDR2 (germline): SGHRS, YFSETQ. CDR3 length: 14 residues. CDR3 residues: CASSLGRGDYEQYF. CDR3 nucleotides: TGCGCCAGCAGCTTGGGAAGGGGAGACTACGAGCAGTACTTC.

V is TRBV18 and J is TRBJ2-5; unclear D gene. V lost 4 bases, J lost 2 bases, and 8 bases lay in between. In germline, CDR1 is KGHSH, CDR2 LQKENI. The CDR3 consists of 13 residues. The CDR3 spells CASSHRIQETQYF. The CDR3 nucleotides are TGTGCCAGCTCACACAGAATTCAAGAGACCCAGTACTTC.

The CDR3 here is CASSFQQGTGANVLTF. CDR3 coding DNA: TGTGCCAGCAGTTTCCAACAGGGTACCGGGGCCAACGTCCTGACTTTC. V is TRBV6-5 and J is TRBJ2-6, with a possible D match to TRBD1 (6 bases). V was clipped by 4 bases and J by 4 bases, with 14 bases between them. The CDR3 is 16 residues long. CDR1 is MNHEY and CDR2 is SVGAGI in the germline V gene.

The rearrangement joins TRBV6-4 to TRBJ2-2, with D possibly being TRBD1 (6 bases). This CDR3 has 14 residues. V lost 3 bases to trimming and J lost 5 bases, with 10 bases between them. Germline assignment: CDR1 MRHNA and CDR2 SNTAGT. The CDR3 loop reads CASSEQGYTGELFF. The CDR3 region has the DNA TGTGCCAGCAGTGAACAGGGTTATACCGGGGAGCTGTTTTTT.

This chain joins TRBV29-1 and TRBJ2-7; D is undetermined. The CDR3 has 12 amino acids. Trimming cost V 7 bases and J 0 bases, with 10 bases left between them. Germline V gene data show CDR1 as SQVTM and CDR2 as ANQGSEA. The CDR3 DNA reads as TGCAGCGCTATCGACGTCTCCTACGAGCAGTACTTC. Its translation: CSAIDVSYEQYF.

This chain joins TRBV2 and TRBJ1-1; perhaps TRBD1 as D (6 bases). Germline CDR1 SNHLY, CDR2 FYNNEI. The V and J ends lost 8 bases and 1 base respectively, with 14 bases between them. The length of the CDR3 is 14 residues. CDR3 loop: CASQPDSRNTEAFF. Here the CDR3 DNA reads TGTGCCAGCCAACCGGACAGCCGGAACACTGAAGCTTTCTTT.

Only a few counts were recorded for this clone. The chain carries TRBV12-3 or TRBV12-4 and TRBJ1-2, with D possibly TRBD1 on 6 matching bases. V lost 4 bases to trimming and J lost 4 bases, with 10 bases between them. The CDR3 covers 13 residues. CDR3 sequence reads: CASSSQGGYGYTF. The CDR3 nucleotides read TGTGCCAGCAGTTCACAGGGAGGCTATGGCTACACCTTC.

The chain combines TRBV5-1 with TRBJ2-2; D remains ambiguous. The CDR3 sequence is 13 residues long. Trimming left V 1 base short and J 6 bases short, with 7 bases between. Germline V gene data show CDR1 as SGHRS and CDR2 as YFSETQ. The CDR3 sequence is CASSLSAAGELFF. CDR3 in DNA: TGCGCCAGCAGCTTGAGCGCGGCCGGGGAGCTGTTTTTT.

The V gene is TRBV11-3, the J gene TRBJ2-1; D might be TRBD1 (6 bases). Per the germline V gene, CDR1 is SGHNT and CDR2 is YENEEA. CDR3 length: 14 amino acids. Trimming stripped 2 bases from V and 5 bases from J, with 10 bases between. CDR3: CASSLQGSDNEQFF. The CDR3 coding sequence is TGTGCCAGCAGCTTACAGGGGTCAGACAATGAGCAGTTCTTC.

V usage is TRBV20-1 and J usage is TRBJ1-2, with D possibly TRBD1 on 6 matching bases. Looked up from germline, CDR1 is DFQATT and CDR2 is SNEGSKA (reference sequence). The CDR3 is 11 residues long. Deletions cut 5 bases from V and 6 bases from J, with 10 bases between. The CDR3 DNA reads as TGCAGTGCTGCCAGGGGAAATGGCTACACCTTC. Translating it yields CSAARGNGYTF.

The chain uses TRBV14 and TRBJ2-7; 7 nucleotides line up with TRBD2. The CDR3 runs 17 residues. CDR1 SGHDN and CDR2 FVKESK come from the germline V gene. Trimming removed 4 bases from V and 1 base from J; junction bases left unmatched: 13. DNA for the CDR3: TGTGCCAGCAGCCCGCGGGGACTATCAGACCGATCCTACGAGCAGTACTTC. Its protein product is CASSPRGLSDRSYEQYF.

This clone is a singleton in its sample. The gene calls are TRBV27 and TRBJ2-5, with 10 bases aligning to TRBD2. The germline V gene has CDR1 MNHEY and CDR2 SMNVEV (reference sequence). The CDR3 consists of 13 residues. The V segment lost 6 bases and the J segment 4 bases; nucleotides outside the gene matches: 2. The CDR3 reads CASRIAGGETQYF. The CDR3 DNA reads as TGTGCCAGCAGAATAGCGGGAGGAGAGACCCAGTACTTC.